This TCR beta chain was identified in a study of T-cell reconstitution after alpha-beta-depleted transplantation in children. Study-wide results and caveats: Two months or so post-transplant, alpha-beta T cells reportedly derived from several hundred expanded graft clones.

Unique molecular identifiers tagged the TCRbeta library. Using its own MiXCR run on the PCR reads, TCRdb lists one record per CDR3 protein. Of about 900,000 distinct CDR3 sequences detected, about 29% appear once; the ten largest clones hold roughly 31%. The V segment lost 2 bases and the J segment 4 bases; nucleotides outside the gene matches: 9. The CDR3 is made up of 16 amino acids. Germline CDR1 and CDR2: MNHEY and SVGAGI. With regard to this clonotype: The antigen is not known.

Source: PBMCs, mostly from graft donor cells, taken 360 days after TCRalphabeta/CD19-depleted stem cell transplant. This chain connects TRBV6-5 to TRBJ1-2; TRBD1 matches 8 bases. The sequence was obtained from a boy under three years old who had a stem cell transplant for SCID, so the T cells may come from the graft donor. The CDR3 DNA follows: TGTGCCAGCAGTTACCTACCGGACAGGGATGGCTATGGCTACACCTTC. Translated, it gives CASSYLPDRDGYGYTF.